The source of this T cell receptor (beta chain) is a study of identical twins. TCRdb redid the calling of the 5' RACE reads with MiXCR, one entry per CDR3 protein. The sample comprises 1.5 million to 2 million distinct CDR3 sequences, around a third of which are singletons, and 0.27% rests with the top ten. The CDR3 covers 15 residues. The germline gives CDR1 SGHRS, CDR2 YFSETQ. J gave up 6 bases and V 1 base, and 4 bases lay outside the gene matches. The chain couples TRBV5-1 to TRBJ2-1; 10 bases align to TRBD2. The receptor was derived from a newborn girl in good health. The sample consisted of cord blood. The CDR3 coding sequence is TGCGCCAGCAGCTTGACACTAGCGGGACCCAATGAGCAGTTCTTC. It encodes CASSLTLAGPNEQFF. Based on the CDR3 plus reference TRBV5-1 and TRBJ2-1, the full variable domain is KAGVTQTPRYLIKTRGQQVTLSCSPISGHRSVSWYQQTPGQGLQFLFEYFSETQRNKGNFPGRFSGRQFSNSRSEMNVSTLELGDSALYLCASSLTLAGPNEQFFGPGTRLTVL.